The rows below give T cell receptor beta chains drawn from one sample of a study of blood T cell repertoires in COVID-19. Sequencing was performed with immunoSEQ multiplex PCR; in TCRdb, only in-frame clones are kept and a portion is missing. The repertoire holds 62,000 or so clones, with approximately 81% as singletons. Sequences were obtained from PBMCs or T cells enriched from blood (not recorded which). The receptors stem from a woman in her forties with acute COVID-19. The CDR3 runs from the conserved cysteine through the conserved F or W. D genes are given only for firm matches. Not all rows give a size; the values are once, few, many and, for expanded clones, a class.

size: NA
J: TRBJ2-3
length: 18
V: TRBV27
D: NA
CDR3: CASSIRKRRSIITDTQYF
DNA: TGTGCCAGCAGTATTAGAAAGCGGCGGTCGATAATCACAGATACGCAGTATTTT

size: NA
J: TRBJ2-5
length: 15
V: TRBV6-5
D: TRBD1
CDR3: CASTLWTGRQETQYF
DNA: TGTGCCAGCACCCTTTGGACAGGGCGACAAGAGACCCAGTACTTC

size: NA
J: TRBJ1-1
length: 17
V: TRBV14
D: NA
CDR3: CASSQDFKTGPDTEAFF
DNA: TGTGCCAGCAGCCAAGATTTTAAAACAGGGCCGGACACTGAAGCTTTCTTT

size: NA
J: TRBJ1-2
length: 15
V: TRBV6-5
D: NA
CDR3: CASSTTISGIYGYTF
DNA: TGTGCCAGCAGCACCACCATTTCCGGGATCTATGGCTACACCTTC

size: NA
J: TRBJ2-5
length: 17
V: TRBV10-2
D: TRBD2
CDR3: CASSESRLAGPLGTQYF
DNA: TGCGCCAGCAGTGAGTCCAGACTAGCGGGACCTCTGGGGACCCAGTACTTC

size: NA
J: TRBJ2-5
length: 17
V: TRBV4-2
D: NA
CDR3: CASSQEGTSNIGETQYF
DNA: TGTGCCAGCAGCCAAGAGGGAACTAGCAATATCGGGGAGACCCAGTACTTC

size: NA
J: TRBJ2-1
length: 13
V: TRBV29-1
D: TRBD2
CDR3: CSVPRGGDNEQFF
DNA: TGCAGCGTGCCCCGGGGGGGGGACAATGAGCAGTTCTTC

size: NA
J: TRBJ1-1
length: 15
V: TRBV6-6
D: NA
CDR3: CATGFGAGENTEAFF
DNA: TGTGCCACGGGTTTTGGGGCAGGGGAGAACACTGAAGCTTTCTTT

size: NA
J: TRBJ2-3
length: 14
V: TRBV4-2
D: NA
CDR3: CASSQRSNTDTQYF
DNA: TGTGCCAGCAGCCAGCGGTCCAACACAGATACGCAGTATTTT

size: NA
J: TRBJ2-1
length: 15
V: TRBV9
D: NA
CDR3: CASSVVGDAGVEQFF
DNA: TGTGCCAGCAGCGTAGTGGGGGATGCAGGGGTTGAGCAGTTCTTC

size: once
J: TRBJ1-1
length: 14
V: TRBV7-9
D: NA
CDR3: CASSFSTENTEAFF
DNA: TGTGCCAGCAGCTTCTCAACAGAGAACACTGAAGCTTTCTTT

size: once
J: TRBJ2-5
length: 15
V: TRBV27
D: TRBD1
CDR3: CASSLSSGQPETQYF
DNA: TGTGCCAGCAGTTTATCCTCGGGACAGCCGGAGACCCAGTACTTC

size: NA
J: TRBJ2-2
length: 13
V: TRBV10-3
D: TRBD2
CDR3: CATGGANTGELFF
DNA: TGTGCCACCGGGGGGGCCAACACCGGGGAGCTGTTTTTT

size: once
J: TRBJ1-2
length: 16
V: TRBV19
D: TRBD1
CDR3: CASSLPGQGDIFGYTF
DNA: TGTGCCAGTAGTCTTCCAGGACAGGGAGATATATTTGGCTACACCTTC

size: NA
J: TRBJ2-3
length: 13
V: TRBV13
D: NA
CDR3: CASSPRSSDTQYF
DNA: TGTGCCAGCAGCCCTCGATCCAGTGATACGCAGTATTTT

size: NA
J: TRBJ1-3
length: 15
V: TRBV28
D: NA
CDR3: CASSFRGAAGNTIYF
DNA: TGTGCCAGCAGTTTCCGGGGGGCGGCTGGAAACACCATATATTTT

size: NA
J: TRBJ1-1
length: 12
V: TRBV5-5
D: NA
CDR3: CASSLGQGRAFF
DNA: TGTGCCAGCAGCTTGGGTCAGGGTCGAGCTTTCTTT

size: NA
J: TRBJ1-5
length: 13
V: TRBV29-1
D: NA
CDR3: CSVADRLNQPQHF
DNA: TGCAGCGTTGCCGACAGGCTCAATCAGCCCCAGCATTTT

size: NA
J: TRBJ2-1
length: 11
V: TRBV19
D: NA
CDR3: CASSQYNEQFF
DNA: TGTGCCAGTAGCCAATACAATGAGCAGTTCTTC

size: NA
J: TRBJ2-1
length: 12
V: TRBV12-3/TRBV12-4
D: NA
CDR3: CASSLVRNEQFF
DNA: TGTGCCAGCAGTTTAGTGAGGAATGAGCAGTTCTTC

size: few
J: TRBJ1-5
length: 12
V: TRBV28
D: NA
CDR3: CASSFSHGPQHF
DNA: TGTGCCAGCAGTTTTTCCCACGGGCCCCAGCATTTT

size: NA
J: TRBJ1-4
length: 16
V: TRBV6-7
D: NA
CDR3: CASSYPTREGNEKLFF
DNA: TGTGCCAGCAGTTACCCGACAAGGGAGGGAAATGAAAAACTGTTTTTT

size: NA
J: TRBJ1-6
length: 15
V: TRBV5-1
D: NA
CDR3: CASSLEGRGYSPLHF
DNA: TGCGCCAGCAGCTTGGAAGGCAGGGGATACTCACCCCTCCACTTT

size: NA
J: TRBJ1-2
length: 16
V: TRBV7-2
D: TRBD1
CDR3: CASSLVIGPQGDGYTF
DNA: TGTGCCAGCAGCTTAGTTATAGGGCCGCAGGGGGATGGCTACACCTTC

size: NA
J: TRBJ2-1
length: 15
V: TRBV2
D: NA
CDR3: CASTPQGSKGNEQFF
DNA: TGTGCCAGCACTCCCCAGGGTAGTAAAGGGAATGAGCAGTTCTTC

size: NA
J: TRBJ1-2
length: 15
V: TRBV10-3
D: NA
CDR3: CAITFWPNPNYGYTF
DNA: TGTGCCATCACGTTTTGGCCGAACCCTAACTATGGCTACACCTTC

size: NA
J: TRBJ2-1
length: 16
V: TRBV7-3
D: TRBD1
CDR3: CASSLLPTGGENEQFF
DNA: TGTGCCAGCAGCTTACTTCCGACAGGGGGGGAGAATGAGCAGTTCTTC

size: NA
J: TRBJ2-5
length: 16
V: TRBV5-1
D: TRBD2
CDR3: CASSLGGRATQETQYF
DNA: TGCGCCAGCAGCTTAGGAGGGAGGGCCACCCAAGAGACCCAGTACTTC

size: NA
J: TRBJ2-1
length: 16
V: TRBV28
D: TRBD2
CDR3: CASSPPGLDLGDEQFF
DNA: TGTGCCAGCAGTCCACCGGGACTAGACTTAGGCGATGAGCAGTTCTTC

size: NA
J: TRBJ2-3
length: 16
V: TRBV6-5
D: TRBD2
CDR3: CASSSLAGVGPDTQYF
DNA: TGTGCCAGCAGTTCCCTAGCGGGAGTCGGGCCAGATACGCAGTATTTT

size: NA
J: TRBJ1-2
length: 14
V: TRBV5-1
D: NA
CDR3: CASSLGTLNYGYTF
DNA: TGCGCCAGCAGCCTGGGAACATTAAACTATGGCTACACCTTC

size: NA
J: TRBJ2-7
length: 13
V: TRBV12-3/TRBV12-4
D: NA
CDR3: CASSLLASGEQYF
DNA: TGTGCCAGCAGTCTGCTAGCTTCCGGCGAGCAGTACTTC

size: NA
J: TRBJ1-6
length: 16
V: TRBV5-8
D: NA
CDR3: CASSLMGESYNSPLHF
DNA: TGTGCCAGCAGCTTGATGGGCGAGTCCTATAATTCACCCCTCCACTTT

size: NA
J: TRBJ2-5
length: 15
V: TRBV5-1
D: NA
CDR3: CASSPDSLNQETQYF
DNA: TGCGCCAGCAGCCCGGACAGTTTAAACCAAGAGACCCAGTACTTC

size: NA
J: TRBJ1-1
length: 13
V: TRBV10-2
D: NA
CDR3: CASSDRAGTEAFF
DNA: TGCGCCAGCAGTGACAGGGCAGGGACTGAAGCTTTCTTT

size: once
J: TRBJ2-3
length: 15
V: TRBV3-1/TRBV3-2
D: TRBD2
CDR3: CASSPGTSMWDTQYF
DNA: TGTGCCAGCAGCCCCGGGACTAGCATGTGGGATACGCAGTATTTT

size: NA
J: TRBJ2-5
length: 14
V: TRBV18
D: NA
CDR3: CASSPAKAGETQYF
DNA: TGTGCCAGCTCACCAGCGAAGGCAGGAGAGACCCAGTACTTC

size: few
J: TRBJ2-7
length: 15
V: TRBV6-7
D: NA
CDR3: CASYCDIALCYEQYF
DNA: TGTGCCAGCTATTGTGACATTGCACTCTGCTACGAGCAGTACTTC

size: few
J: TRBJ2-4
length: 16
V: TRBV3-1/TRBV3-2
D: TRBD2
CDR3: CASSPASGRAKNIQYF
DNA: TGTGCCAGCAGCCCAGCTAGCGGGAGAGCCAAAAACATTCAGTACTTC

size: NA
J: TRBJ2-7
length: 15
V: TRBV4-1
D: TRBD2
CDR3: CASSQPERGSYEQYF
DNA: TGCGCCAGCAGCCAACCGGAGCGGGGTTCCTACGAGCAGTACTTC

size: NA
J: TRBJ1-1
length: 13
V: TRBV5-6
D: NA
CDR3: CASSNTGRTEAFF
DNA: TGTGCCAGCAGCAATACAGGGAGAACTGAAGCTTTCTTT

size: NA
J: TRBJ2-3
length: 15
V: TRBV7-9
D: NA
CDR3: CASSLEGASTDTQYF
DNA: TGTGCCAGCAGTTTGGAGGGGGCCAGCACAGATACGCAGTATTTT

size: NA
J: TRBJ1-4
length: 16
V: TRBV7-9
D: NA
CDR3: CASSPPGRAPNEKLFF
DNA: TGTGCCAGCAGCCCCCCCGGGAGGGCGCCGAATGAAAAACTGTTTTTT

size: NA
J: TRBJ2-2
length: 16
V: TRBV5-6
D: NA
CDR3: CASSLLSGVIAGELFF
DNA: TGTGCCAGCAGCTTGTTAAGCGGAGTGATCGCCGGGGAGCTGTTTTTT